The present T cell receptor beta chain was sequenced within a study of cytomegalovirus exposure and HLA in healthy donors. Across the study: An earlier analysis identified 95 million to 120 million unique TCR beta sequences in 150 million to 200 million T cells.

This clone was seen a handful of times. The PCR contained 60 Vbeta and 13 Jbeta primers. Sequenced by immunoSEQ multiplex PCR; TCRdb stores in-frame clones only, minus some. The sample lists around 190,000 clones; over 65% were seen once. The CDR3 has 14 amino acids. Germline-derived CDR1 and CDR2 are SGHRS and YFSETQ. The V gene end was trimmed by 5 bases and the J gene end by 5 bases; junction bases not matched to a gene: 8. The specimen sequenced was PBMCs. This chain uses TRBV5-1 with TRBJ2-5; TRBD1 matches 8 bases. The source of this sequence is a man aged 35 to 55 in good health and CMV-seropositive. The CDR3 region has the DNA TGCGCCAGCAGTGAAGGGACAGGCGGGGAGACCCAGTACTTC. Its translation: CASSEGTGGETQYF. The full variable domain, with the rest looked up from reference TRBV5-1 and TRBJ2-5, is KAGVTQTPRYLIKTRGQQVTLSCSPISGHRSVSWYQQTPGQGLQFLFEYFSETQRNKGNFPGRFSGRQFSNSRSEMNVSTLELGDSALYLCASSEGTGGETQYFGPGTRLLVL.